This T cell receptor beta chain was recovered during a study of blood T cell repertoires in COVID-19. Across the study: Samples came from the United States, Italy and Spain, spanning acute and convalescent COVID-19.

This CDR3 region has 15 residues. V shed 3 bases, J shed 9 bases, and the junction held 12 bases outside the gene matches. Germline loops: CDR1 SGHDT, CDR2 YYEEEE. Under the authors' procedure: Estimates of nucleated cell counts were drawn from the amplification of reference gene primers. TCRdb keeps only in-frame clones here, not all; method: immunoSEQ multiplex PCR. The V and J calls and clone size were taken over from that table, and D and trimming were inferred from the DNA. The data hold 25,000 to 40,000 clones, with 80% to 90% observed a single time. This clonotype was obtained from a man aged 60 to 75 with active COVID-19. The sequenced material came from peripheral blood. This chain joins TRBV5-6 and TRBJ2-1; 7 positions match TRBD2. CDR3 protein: CASSWWGGGRAEQFF. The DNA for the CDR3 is TGTGCCAGCAGCTGGTGGGGGGGAGGAAGGGCTGAGCAGTTCTTC.